This T cell receptor (beta chain) was documented in a study of long-term antiretroviral therapy in people with HIV. Study context: The study's earliest collections predate the 2015 immediate-ART recommendation by about a decade. The study, taken as a whole, reports: Diversity increased after ART yet remained lower than in transplant donor controls. The study collected no data on ART adherence, viral resistance or therapy changes. The range of CDR3 lengths in HIV repertoires proved narrower than that found in controls.

Germline CDR1 SGDLS, CDR2 YYNGEE. Trimming shortened V by 1 base and J by 2 bases, and 4 bases separated the two germline ends. The length of the CDR3 is 13 residues. This clone showed up just once. Its antigen remains unknown. Runs used v3.0 of the immunoSEQ assay and were done at survey level. Profiled with immunoSEQ multiplex PCR; TCRdb holds only in-frame clones, not every one. The repertoire holds about 38,000 clones, with around 75% as singletons. The chain carries TRBV9 and TRBJ1-3; D gene uncertain. The source material was unsorted PBMCs, sampled 1.5 years after starting antiretroviral therapy. The TCR sequence derives from a man aged 18 to 30 with HIV. In nucleotides, the CDR3 is TGTGCCAGCAGCGTATCAACTGGAAACACCATATATTTT. It yields the protein CASSVSTGNTIYF. Supplemented by reference TRBV9 and TRBJ1-3, the full variable domain reads DSGVTQTPKHLITATGQRVTLRCSPRSGDLSVYWYQQSLDQGLQFLIQYYNGEERAKGNILERFSAQQFPDLHSELNLSSLELGDSALYFCASSVSTGNTIYFGEGSWLTVV.